This T cell receptor (beta chain) is from a study of cytomegalovirus exposure and HLA in healthy donors (dated by TCRdb to the late 2010s). Turning to the overall study: According to a later analysis, the 120 or so validation repertoires were produced on the same platform as the 666 repertoires of the first cohort. The aim of the study was to test whether cataloging public T cell receptors could identify signatures of past pathogen exposure. A separate validation cohort of roughly 110 different subjects was used in addition to the approximately 610-subject first cohort. The study combined high-throughput TCR immunosequencing, statistical association of individual TCRs with disease status, and machine learning to predict cytomegalovirus infection status.

Separate from the roughly 650-subject first cohort, the validation cohort of around 130 subjects was the group to which the donors belonged. Receptor libraries were prepared by the immunoSEQ multiplex PCR assay. Per the authors' processing: To diagnose cytomegalovirus status from the catalog of TCR beta chain sequences, a statistical classification framework was built. In its TCRdb copy, this immuneACCESS table keeps in-frame sequences only and misses some clones. Where compared with another copy, unresolved V genes explain less than half of these, and the others have no known cause. The V and J calls and clone size were taken over from that table, and D and trimming were inferred from the DNA. In all, the sample holds some 100,000 clones, and roughly 86% of those were seen once. About 5.3% of the sample lies in the top ten. In its sample, this clone was seen once. The antigen this receptor binds is unknown. Within one base of it there is no much larger clone, and no base qualities were kept.

Overall study results and their limits: Most TCR sequences were observed very rarely across donors, whereas some public TCRs were present in many individuals. In the study, 150 to 200 TCR beta chains were listed as associated with cytomegalovirus. Cytomegalovirus status was reported to be diagnosed by the classifier with high specificity and sensitivity in both the original and validation cohorts. A later analysis lacked HLA typing for the validation cohort, so it scored co-occurrence in that cohort across all 110 or so repertoires. In a later analysis, TCRs clustered in the first cohort were found to also tend to co-occur in the 130 or so validation repertoires, with 85% to 95% of cluster scores above 0. The authors suggested that the approach could potentially be generalized to other disease states and immunological phenotypes. In vitro tests confirmed that a few of the cytomegalovirus-associated TCR beta chains recognize cytomegalovirus antigens.

Clipping removes 0 bases from V and 8 bases from J, with 13 as the unmatched junction base count. The CDR3 has 17 amino acids, counting the end cysteine and phenylalanine. Just the 51-base CDR3 DNA is kept, in frame starting at base 1. As encoded in the germline V gene (reference sequence), CDR1 is GTSNPN while CDR2 is SVGIG. Sequencing was done on a sample of PBMCs. The rearrangement joined TRBV30 to TRBJ2-1, and TRBD2 aligns with 10 junction nucleotides. The clonotype comes from a man aged 18 to 35 in good health and CMV-seronegative. The DNA sequence is given as TGTGCCTGGAGTGTACAGGAGCGGGGGGGCGGTTTGGATGAGCAGTTCTTC. Translated, it gives CAWSVQERGGGLDEQFF.